Each of the 25 T cell receptor beta chains below was sequenced from the same sample in a study of blood T cell repertoires in COVID-19. Repertoires were generated with immunoSEQ multiplex PCR, while TCRdb's copy carries only in-frame clones and drops some. Of approximately 62,000 clones in the sample, about four fifths were seen once. Sequencing was performed on peripheral blood. All receptors derive from a woman aged 50 to 60 with active or convalescent COVID-19.

The chain recombines TRBV18 with TRBJ1-1; 7 nucleotides align to TRBD1. V trimming: 6 bases; J trimming: 3 bases; junction bases outside the gene matches: 7. Per germline, CDR1 KGHSH and CDR2 LQKENI. This CDR3 has 14 residues. DNA for the CDR3: TGTGCCAGCTCTCAAAGGGACAGTCACACTGAAGCTTTCTTT. Translated, it gives CASSQRDSHTEAFF.

This chain uses TRBV5-1 with TRBJ1-1; a possible D gene is TRBD1 (6 bases). The length of the CDR3 is 14 residues. Germline CDR1 is SGHRS and CDR2 is YFSETQ. Trimming left V 3 bases short and J 5 bases short, with 14 bases between. CDR3 sequence: CASSSQGGRTEAFF. CDR3 in DNA: TGCGCCAGCAGCTCACAGGGTGGTCGGACTGAAGCTTTCTTT.

The rearrangement links TRBV7-2 to TRBJ2-1, with D perhaps matching TRBD2 (7 bases). The CDR3 runs to 16 residues. CDR1 is SGHTA and CDR2 is FQGNSA in the germline V gene. V lost 5 bases to trimming and J lost 7 bases, with 21 bases between them. This CDR3 reads CASSPARGGGWNEQFF. Here the CDR3 DNA reads TGTGCCAGCAGCCCAGCTAGGGGGGGAGGGTGGAATGAGCAGTTCTTC.

V usage is TRBV18 and J usage is TRBJ2-7; no reliable D call. Trimming took off 0 bases at V and 8 bases at J, with 14 bases between the two ends. This CDR3 region has 14 residues. Germline V CDR1 and CDR2: KGHSH, LQKENI. CDR3 sequence reads: CASSPPATPSKQYF. The CDR3 DNA reads as TGTGCCAGCTCACCACCCGCGACTCCCTCCAAGCAGTACTTC.

The gene calls are TRBV5-5 and TRBJ1-1; D gene unclear. Trimming pared 2 bases from V and 3 bases from J, leaving 17 bases between. This CDR3 has 16 residues. CDR1 is SGHKS and CDR2 is YYEKEE in the germline V gene (reference sequence). This CDR3 reads CASSFILPPSDTEAFF. As DNA, the CDR3 is TGTGCCAGCAGCTTTATCTTACCTCCCTCGGACACTGAAGCTTTCTTT.

V and J are TRBV24-1 and TRBJ1-5, with TRBD1 matching over 8 bases. Unmatched junction bases numbered 10, after V lost 2 bases and J lost 8 bases. This CDR3 region has 16 residues. Germline CDR1 KGHDR, CDR2 SFDVKD. CDR3 protein: CATSDSGTGRKKPQHF. Here the CDR3 DNA reads TGTGCCACCAGTGATTCCGGGACAGGAAGGAAAAAGCCCCAGCATTTT.

This chain uses TRBV6-5 with TRBJ2-2; D is unclear. Germline V gene data show CDR1 as MNHEY and CDR2 as SVGAGI. The CDR3 has 14 residues. Trimming shortened V by 6 bases and J by 6 bases, and 14 bases separated the two germline ends. CDR3 loop: CASSLTRLPGELFF. CDR3 DNA: TGTGCCAGCAGCCTGACTCGATTGCCCGGGGAGCTGTTTTTT.

This chain uses TRBV7-2 with TRBJ2-3, with D unclear. Germline CDR1 SGHTA, CDR2 FQGNSA. This CDR3 is built from 12 residues. Between the trimmed V and J ends, which lost 3 bases and 3 bases, there was a span of 4 bases. DNA for the CDR3: TGTGCCAGCAGCTTTCGGACAGATACGCAGTATTTT. Translation gives CASSFRTDTQYF.

V gene TRBV7-2 combines with J gene TRBJ2-1, with TRBD2 matching over 8 bases. The germline gives CDR1 SGHTA, CDR2 FQGNSA. CDR3 length equals 15 residues. V was pared by 2 bases and J by 5 bases, with 5 bases of the junction left unmatched. The CDR3 nucleotides read TGTGCCAGCAGCTTAACACCGGGAGGGAACAATGAGCAGTTCTTC. Protein: CASSLTPGGNNEQFF.

The chain couples TRBV7-2 to TRBJ1-3; D uncertain. This CDR3 region has 13 residues. Trimming took off 5 bases at V and 4 bases at J, with 9 bases between the two ends. The germline V gene has CDR1 SGHTA and CDR2 FQGNSA. The CDR3 protein is CASSQTEGNTIYF. The CDR3 DNA is TGTGCCAGCAGCCAGACTGAGGGAAACACCATATATTTT.

Notes on this clone: An end of the junction does not agree with germline; a read error may underlie this. The CDR3 sequence: CASSLAGGPPDEQYF. The CDR3 region has the DNA TGTGCTAGCAGCTTAGCGGGAGGGCCTCCGGACGAGCAGTACTTC. V is TRBV7-7 and J is TRBJ2-7; 11 bases match TRBD2. The CDR3 loop spans 15 amino acids. Per germline, CDR1 SSHAT and CDR2 FNYEAQ (reference sequence).

The chain is built from TRBV6-2 or TRBV6-3 and TRBJ1-3; D not certain. The length of the CDR3 is 12 residues. Germline CDR1 and CDR2: MNHEY and SVGEGT. Trimming took off 6 bases at V and 2 bases at J, with 5 bases between the two ends. CDR3 sequence (DNA): TGTGCCAGCAGCGACACTGGAAACACCATATATTTT. This codes for CASSDTGNTIYF.

This chain connects TRBV7-6 to TRBJ2-1; 7 bases fit TRBD2. The CDR3 is made up of 15 amino acids. Per germline, CDR1 SGHVS and CDR2 FNYEAQ. J was trimmed by 6 bases and V by 4 bases; bases with no gene match: 9. This CDR3 is CASSSDTSGGNEQFF. The CDR3 coding sequence is TGTGCCAGCAGCTCAGACACATCGGGGGGCAATGAGCAGTTCTTC.

The V and J genes are TRBV7-9 and TRBJ2-1; 9 bases are shared with TRBD2. V was clipped by 5 bases and J by 4 bases; unmatched bases: 6. This CDR3 contains 15 residues. From germline, CDR1 is SEHNR and CDR2 FQNEAQ (reference sequence). The CDR3 sequence: CASSPRGGPYNEQFF. The CDR3 coding sequence is TGTGCCAGCAGCCCGCGGGGGGGCCCTTACAATGAGCAGTTCTTC.

A single count supports this clone. The V gene is TRBV7-9, the J gene TRBJ1-6; no clear D gene. Trimming shortened V by 1 base and J by 10 bases, and 8 bases separated the two germline ends. The CDR3 spans 13 residues. Looked up from germline, CDR1 is SEHNR and CDR2 is FQNEAQ (reference sequence). Here the CDR3 DNA reads TGTGCCAGCAGCTTAGGGGCAGACTCACCCCTCCACTTT. Translation gives CASSLGADSPLHF.

This rearrangement joins TRBV7-2 to TRBJ2-4; D is possibly TRBD1 (6 bases). Germline V lookup: CDR1 SGHTA, CDR2 FQGNSA. The length of the CDR3 is 14 residues. V was pared by 2 bases and J by 2 bases, with 7 bases between. The CDR3 nucleotides read TGTGCCAGCAGCTTACAGGGGTCCAAAAACATTCAGTACTTC. Protein: CASSLQGSKNIQYF.

V usage is TRBV18 and J usage is TRBJ2-1; TRBD2 aligns across 9 bases. After removal of 5 bases from V and 5 bases from J, the junction contained 7 bases not matched to a gene. The germline V gene has CDR1 KGHSH and CDR2 LQKENI. This CDR3 has 15 amino acids. CDR3 amino acids: CASSDPGLANNEQFF. CDR3 coding DNA: TGTGCCAGCTCAGATCCGGGACTAGCAAACAATGAGCAGTTCTTC.

V usage is TRBV28 and J usage is TRBJ2-2; 7 bases are shared with TRBD2. This CDR3 has 15 amino acids. CDR1 and CDR2 from the germline V gene are MDHEN and SYDVKM. After removal of 5 bases from V and 6 bases from J, the junction contained 9 bases not matched to a gene. The CDR3: CASSRRGIGAGELFF. In nucleotides, the CDR3 is TGTGCCAGCAGTAGGCGGGGGATAGGAGCCGGGGAGCTGTTTTTT. The full variable domain, completed using reference TRBV28 and TRBJ2-2, is DVKVTQSSRYLVKRTGEKVFLECVQDMDHENMFWYRQDPGLGLRLIYFSYDVKMKEKGDIPEGYSVSREKKERFSLILESASTNQTSMYLCASSRRGIGAGELFFGEGSRLTVL.

The gene calls are TRBV27 and TRBJ1-2; TRBD1 aligns across 12 bases. Germline trimming cut 5 bases from V and 11 bases from J; bases unmatched to any gene: 12. Germline V gene sequence: CDR1 MNHEY, CDR2 SMNVEV (reference sequence). This CDR3 has 15 amino acids. CDR3 DNA sequence: TGTGCCAGCAGTAGCCTTTTGTGGGACAGGGGGCAATACACCTTC. This translates into CASSSLLWDRGQYTF.

The V and J genes are TRBV27 and TRBJ1-1; TRBD1 is a possible D gene (5 bases). In germline, CDR1 is MNHEY, CDR2 SMNVEV (reference sequence). This CDR3 is 12 amino acids long. With 6 bases removed from V and 8 bases from J, the gap between germline ends came to 13 bases. Written as DNA, the CDR3 is TGTGCCAGCAGCCGTCGGCAGGGCGAAGCTTTCTTT. The encoded protein is CASSRRQGEAFF.

The V and J genes are TRBV5-6 and TRBJ2-7, with D perhaps matching TRBD2 (5 bases). Between the trimmed V and J ends, which lost 6 bases and 0 bases, there was a span of 13 bases. CDR1 and CDR2 from the germline V gene are SGHDT and YYEEEE. This CDR3 region has 14 residues. Here the CDR3 DNA reads TGTGCCAGCAACCGGAGGCTGGTCTCCTACGAGCAGTACTTC. Translating gives CASNRRLVSYEQYF.

The V gene is TRBV5-1, the J gene TRBJ1-1, with 10 nucleotides matching TRBD1. This CDR3 is 15 amino acids long. Germline lookup yields CDR1 SGHRS and CDR2 YFSETQ. V lost 2 bases and J lost 6; bases outside the gene matches: 7. The DNA of the CDR3 is TGCGCCAGCAGCTTTTTGACAGGGGGCGAGGCTGAAGCTTTCTTT. Encoded protein: CASSFLTGGEAEAFF.

The chain joins TRBV11-2 to TRBJ2-5; D perhaps matches TRBD1 (5 bases). V was trimmed by 4 bases and J by 1 base, leaving 10 bases between them. Germline CDR1 reads SGHAT; CDR2 reads FQNNGV. This CDR3 is built from 14 residues. The CDR3 protein is CASSSVGLQETQYF. CDR3 nucleotides: TGTGCCAGCAGCTCAGTGGGGCTCCAAGAGACCCAGTACTTC.

The CDR3 nucleotides are TGTGCCATCAGTGTTGGACAGAACGTCAATGAGCAGTTCTTC. Translated, it gives CAISVGQNVNEQFF. The rearrangement links TRBV10-3 to TRBJ2-1, with D perhaps matching TRBD1 (6 bases). Between the trimmed V and J ends, which lost 4 bases and 6 bases, there was a span of 13 bases. Germline V CDR1 and CDR2: ENHRY, SYGVKD. The CDR3 consists of 14 residues.

The CDR3 here is CASSWGQGSSYEQYF. The DNA of the CDR3 is TGTGCCAGCAGCTGGGGACAGGGCAGCTCCTACGAGCAGTACTTC. The V gene is TRBV5-4, the J gene TRBJ2-7, with 9 bases fitting TRBD1. Trimming cost V 3 bases and J 0 bases; bases outside gene matches: 4. The germline V gene encodes CDR1 SGHNT and CDR2 YYREEE (reference sequence). The CDR3 is 15 residues long.